The 8 T cell receptor beta chains presented below share a single source sample, sequenced in a study of monozygotic twins with inflammatory bowel disease. From its re-call of the 5' RACE reads, TCRdb lists each CDR3 protein once, without DNA. In all, the sample yields 88,000 or so distinct CDR3 sequences. Material for sequencing was blood. The source is a human donor with ulcerative colitis or Crohn's disease, or a healthy co-twin of an affected twin (not recorded which).

V usage is TRBV19 and J usage is TRBJ2-5; TCRdb's D gene call, TRBD1, goes unchecked for lack of DNA. CDR3 length: 12 residues. Germline V gene data show CDR1 as LNHDA and CDR2 as SQIVND (reference sequence). CDR3 amino acids: CASSTQGETQYF.

The chain employs TRBV5-1 and TRBJ1-4; TCRdb designates TRBD1, a call that cannot be tested without DNA. CDR3 size: 15 residues. Germline V gives CDR1 SGHRS, CDR2 YFSETQ. CDR3 sequence: CASSTTSGTNEKLFF. The full variable domain, in which reference TRBV5-1 and TRBJ1-4 provide the parts outside the CDR3, is KAGVTQTPRYLIKTRGQQVTLSCSPISGHRSVSWYQQTPGQGLQFLFEYFSETQRNKGNFPGRFSGRQFSNSRSEMNVSTLELGDSALYLCASSTTSGTNEKLFFGSGTQLSVL.

This CDR3 is CASSRGYGGSSYNEQFF. The rearrangement uses TRBV7-9 and TRBJ2-1; TCRdb indicates TRBD2, and absent DNA this call remains unverified. The CDR3 is made up of 17 amino acids. Looked up from germline, CDR1 is SEHNR and CDR2 is FQNEAQ (reference sequence).

The chain joins TRBV12-3 or TRBV12-4 to TRBJ2-2. The CDR3 consists of 13 residues. The CDR3 sequence is CASSPNSDGELFF.

The V call is TRBV3-1, the J call TRBJ1-2; without DNA, the TCRdb call of TRBD1 cannot be checked. This CDR3 has 17 residues. CDR1 and CDR2 from the germline V gene are LGHDT and YNNKEL (reference sequence). The CDR3 is CASSQDRAPVTNYGYTF.

The chain couples TRBV11-2 to TRBJ2-7. The germline V gene encodes CDR1 SGHAT and CDR2 FQNNGV. The CDR3 runs 15 residues. This CDR3 reads CASSLHPISAYEQYF.

The chain recombines TRBV20-1 with TRBJ2-5; there is no DNA to check the TCRdb D call of TRBD1. Germline V CDR1 and CDR2: DFQATT, SNEGSKA (reference sequence). The CDR3 totals 15 residues. The chain's CDR3 is CSARDDEGDRVTQYF.

The CDR3 here is CASSLKGSRADETQYF. This sequence joins TRBV7-9 and TRBJ2-5; without DNA, the TCRdb call of TRBD1 cannot be checked. Germline-derived CDR1 and CDR2 are SEHNR and FQNEAQ (reference sequence). This CDR3 is built from 16 residues.